The entry below describes one T cell receptor (beta chain). The clone's antigen remains unknown. No much larger clone exists at a distance of one base, and base qualities are not known. This sample was included in a study of control samples from healthy donors and cancer patients (TCRdb year 2020). Receptor amplification or capture employed the immunoSEQ multiplex PCR assay. The source is immuneACCESS, and TCRdb retained only in-frame sequences with V and J called. Part of the clones is not carried over; for the studies checked, unresolved V genes explain less than half of this, and the remainder is unexplained. The table for this sample lists some 150,000 clones; approximately 96% of them were counted only once. Approximately 1% of the sample belongs to the ten largest clones. Counted from cysteine to phenylalanine, this CDR3 has 14 amino acids. Only the CDR3 region is kept as DNA, spanning 42 bases read in frame from base 1. Compared with germline, V lacks 3 bases and J lacks 4 bases; bases without a gene match: 1. The germline V gene (reference sequence) gives CDR1 as DFQATT and CDR2 as SNEGSKA.

Sequencing input: blood. This sequence was found in a woman aged 30 to 39 in good health. Recombination connected TRBV20-1 to TRBJ1-6, with 9 central nucleotides matching TRBD1. The bases are TGCAGTGCTAGTGGGACAGGGTATAATTCACCCCTCCACTTT. The encoded protein is CSASGTGYNSPLHF.